This T cell receptor (beta chain) was identified during a study of cytotoxic CD8 clonotypes in ibrutinib-treated CLL. Study outcomes and limitations: Timing of sampling differed between sustained-remission and progressing patients.

This clone was counted between two and nine times. The antigen is undetermined. The CDR3 contains 14 residues. The V gene lost 4 bases and the J gene lost 11 bases, with 21 bases spanning the gap. Germline V gene lookup returns CDR1 SGHNT and CDR2 YYREEE (reference sequence). Generated by immunoSEQ multiplex PCR, the TCRdb table keeps only in-frame clones and is missing some. Of almost 250,000 clones in the sample, 70% were seen once. The sample here was PBMCs, taken after 24 months of ibrutinib treatment. The origin of this receptor is a human donor with chronic lymphocytic leukemia. The J gene is TRBJ1-1, the V gene TRBV5-4; weak D call: TRBD1 (5 bases). The CDR3 DNA reads TGTGCCAGCAGCCATTCTCGGGGGGAATTTCGTGCTTTCTTT. Its translation: CASSHSRGEFRAFF.